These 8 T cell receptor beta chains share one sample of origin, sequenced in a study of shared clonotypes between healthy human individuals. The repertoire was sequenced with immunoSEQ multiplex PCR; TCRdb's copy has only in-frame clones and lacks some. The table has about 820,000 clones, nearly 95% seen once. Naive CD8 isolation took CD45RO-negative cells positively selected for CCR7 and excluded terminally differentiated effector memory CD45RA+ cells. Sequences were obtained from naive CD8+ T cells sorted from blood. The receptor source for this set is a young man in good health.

The CDR3 region has the DNA TGTGCCAGTAGTATCGGGTTAGGCGGGAGGGACTACAATGAGCAGTTCTTC. It codes for CASSIGLGGRDYNEQFF. The V call is TRBV19, the J call TRBJ2-1; 9 bases agree with TRBD2. The junction had 9 bases not matched to a gene; V was cut back by 3 bases and J by 3 bases. The CDR3 has 17 amino acids. Germline CDR1 reads LNHDA; CDR2 reads SQIVND (reference sequence).

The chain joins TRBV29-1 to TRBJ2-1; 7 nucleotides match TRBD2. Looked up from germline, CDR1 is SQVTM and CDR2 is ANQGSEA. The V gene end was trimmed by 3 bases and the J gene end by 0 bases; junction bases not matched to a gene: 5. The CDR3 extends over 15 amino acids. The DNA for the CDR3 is TGCAGCGTTGACGGGGGGACGAGCTCCTACAATGAGCAGTTCTTC. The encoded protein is CSVDGGTSSYNEQFF.

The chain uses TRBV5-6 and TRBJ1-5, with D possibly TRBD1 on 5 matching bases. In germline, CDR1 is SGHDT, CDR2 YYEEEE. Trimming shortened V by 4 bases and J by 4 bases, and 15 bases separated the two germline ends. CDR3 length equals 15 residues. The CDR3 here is CASSPRGRANQPQHF. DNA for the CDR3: TGTGCCAGCAGCCCGAGGGGCAGGGCTAATCAGCCCCAGCATTTT.

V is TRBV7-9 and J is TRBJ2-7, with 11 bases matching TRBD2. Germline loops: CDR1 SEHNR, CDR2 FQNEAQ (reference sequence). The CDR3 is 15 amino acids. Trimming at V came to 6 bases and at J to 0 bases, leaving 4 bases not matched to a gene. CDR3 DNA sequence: TGTGCCAGCAGATCTAGCGGGAGGTCCTCCTACGAGCAGTACTTC. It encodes CASRSSGRSSYEQYF.

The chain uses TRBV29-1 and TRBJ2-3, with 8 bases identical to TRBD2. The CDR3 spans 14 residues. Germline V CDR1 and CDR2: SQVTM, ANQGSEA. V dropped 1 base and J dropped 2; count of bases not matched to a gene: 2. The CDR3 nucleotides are TGCAGCGTTGAAGGTAGCGGGATCACAGATACGCAGTATTTT. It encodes CSVEGSGITDTQYF.

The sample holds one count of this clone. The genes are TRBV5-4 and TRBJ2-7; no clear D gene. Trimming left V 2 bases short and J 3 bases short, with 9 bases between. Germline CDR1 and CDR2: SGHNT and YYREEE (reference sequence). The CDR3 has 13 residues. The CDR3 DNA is TGTGCCAGCAGCTTCGCAGGCAGCTACGAGCAGTACTTC. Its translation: CASSFAGSYEQYF.

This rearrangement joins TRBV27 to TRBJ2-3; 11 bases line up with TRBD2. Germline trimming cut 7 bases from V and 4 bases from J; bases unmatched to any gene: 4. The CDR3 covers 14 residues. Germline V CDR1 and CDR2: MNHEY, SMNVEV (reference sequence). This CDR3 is CASTGLAAPDTQYF. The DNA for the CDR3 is TGTGCCAGCACGGGACTAGCGGCCCCAGATACGCAGTATTTT.

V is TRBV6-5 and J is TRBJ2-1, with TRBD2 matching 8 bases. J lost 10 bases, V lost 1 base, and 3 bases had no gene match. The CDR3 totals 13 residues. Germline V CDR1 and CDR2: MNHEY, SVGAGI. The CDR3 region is CASSYLSGGEQFF. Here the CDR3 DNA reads TGTGCCAGCAGTTACTTAAGCGGGGGAGAGCAGTTCTTC.